This T cell receptor beta chain was recovered during a study of shared T cell receptors in the human thymus listed by TCRdb under 2021. About the investigation overall: The study examined how self-reactive, shared T-cell receptor alpha chains are generated in the human thymus.

Receptor libraries were prepared by the immunoSEQ multiplex PCR assay. TCRdb took over this immuneACCESS table, retaining in-frame rearrangements with V and J assigned. Such tables are incomplete; in checked studies, under half of the missing clones stem from an unresolved V gene, and the remainder is unexplained. This sample has hundreds of thousands of clones in its table, and approximately 90% of those were observed once. The top ten hold around 0.01% of the sample. In the germline V gene, CDR1 corresponds to SGHAT and CDR2 to FQNNGV. V is reduced by 2 bases and J by 1 base, leaving a spacing of 11 bases between them. The CDR3 contains 15 residues, cysteine and phenylalanine counted. This entry keeps only the CDR3 DNA: 45 bases, framed from base 1. Concerning this clone: The target of this receptor is not known. Nothing much larger sits one base from this clone, and base qualities are not available.

The same sample was also studied in work on human thymus T cells. The second publication reports: In Finland, the donors were immunologically healthy infants who were having open corrective cardiac surgery for congenital heart defects. Thymus tissue was collected as surgical resects that were removed during corrective cardiac surgery. Both the thymic and the peripheral blood repertoires appeared to show biased V and J gene segment usage. The related research found that thymic TCR repertoires overlapped highly between unrelated individuals. The study described the TCR alpha and beta repertoires in roughly 8 infant thymus samples and a few matching peripheral blood samples. Donor ages ranged from roughly 6 to 250 days, and the cohort comprised 5 to 7 male and two female infants. Thymocytes were mechanically released from the tissue and were stored as pellets of about 9.5-33 million cells at -70 degrees C. A QIAsymphony instrument was used to extract genomic DNA from the frozen cell pellets. Using the immunoSEQ multiplex PCR assay, the TCRB and TCRAD loci were amplified from a standardized quantity of quality-controlled genomic DNA. The amplicons spanned the V(D)J region and were long enough to cover the CDR3 and allow V and J genes to be identified. Through the commercial immunoSEQ service, the amplicons were sequenced on an Illumina platform. Primer bias and sequencing errors were corrected as previously described, and TCRAD and TCRB were defined on the basis of the IMGT database. Analysis of the repertoires was done with immunoSEQ Analyzer 3.0 and VDJTools and included basic statistics, V/J segment usage, diversity estimates, rarefaction and pairwise overlap. To estimate diversity, the Chao1, ChaoE, Efron-Thisted, Shannon and inverse Simpson indices were applied, and diversity was also estimated on datasets down-sampled to the smallest sample. For repertoire overlap, CDR3 nucleotide sequence, V gene and J gene had to match strictly, and clustering was done by Jaccard-based multidimensional scaling. Thymus samples yielded on average around 810,000 unique TCRB clonotypes, compared with roughly 76,000 from blood samples.

The receptor was derived from a boy under two years old with a congenital heart defect. Donor details come from another sample of the same person, matched by shared clones. Material: thymocytes. The receptor chain draws on TRBV11-2 and TRBJ1-1; the D gene identity is not certain. The nucleotides read TGTGCCAGCAGCTTATCCCCAGAAACGAACACTGAAGCTTTCTTT. The translation is CASSLSPETNTEAFF.